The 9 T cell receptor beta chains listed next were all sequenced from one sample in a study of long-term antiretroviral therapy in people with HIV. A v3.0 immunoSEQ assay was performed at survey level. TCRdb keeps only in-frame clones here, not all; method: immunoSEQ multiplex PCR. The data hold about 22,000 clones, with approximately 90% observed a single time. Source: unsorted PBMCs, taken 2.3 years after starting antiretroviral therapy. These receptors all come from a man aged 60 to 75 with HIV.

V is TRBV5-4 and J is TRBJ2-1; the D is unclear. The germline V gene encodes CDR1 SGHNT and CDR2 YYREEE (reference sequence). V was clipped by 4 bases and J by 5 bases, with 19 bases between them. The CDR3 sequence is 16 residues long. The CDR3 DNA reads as TGTGCCAGCAGCCCAGAAGTGTCCCTATACCACAATGAGCAGTTCTTC. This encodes CASSPEVSLYHNEQFF.

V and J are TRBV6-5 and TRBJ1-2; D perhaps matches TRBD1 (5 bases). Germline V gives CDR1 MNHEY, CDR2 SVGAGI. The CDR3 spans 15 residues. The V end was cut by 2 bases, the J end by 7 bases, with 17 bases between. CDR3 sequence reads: CASSYAPMGPGGYTF. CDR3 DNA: TGTGCCAGCAGTTACGCGCCTATGGGGCCAGGTGGCTACACCTTC.

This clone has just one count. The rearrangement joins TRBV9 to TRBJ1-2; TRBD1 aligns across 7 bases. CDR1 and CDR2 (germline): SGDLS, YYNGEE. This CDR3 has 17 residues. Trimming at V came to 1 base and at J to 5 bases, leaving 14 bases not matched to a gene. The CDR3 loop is CASSVYSRDRGSYGYTF. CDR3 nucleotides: TGTGCCAGCAGCGTATATTCTCGGGACAGAGGTTCTTATGGCTACACCTTC.

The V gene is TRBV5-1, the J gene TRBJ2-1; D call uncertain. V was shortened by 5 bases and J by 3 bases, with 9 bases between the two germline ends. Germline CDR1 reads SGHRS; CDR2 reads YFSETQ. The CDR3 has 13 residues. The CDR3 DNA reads TGCGCCAGCAGTCGACTGGACTACAATGAGCAGTTCTTC. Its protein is CASSRLDYNEQFF.

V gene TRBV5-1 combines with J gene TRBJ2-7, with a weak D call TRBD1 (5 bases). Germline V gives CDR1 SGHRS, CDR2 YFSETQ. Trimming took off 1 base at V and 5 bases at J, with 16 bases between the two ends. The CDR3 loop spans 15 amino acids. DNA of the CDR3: TGCGCCAGCAGCTTGACAGGTACAATAAAAAACGAGCAGTACTTC. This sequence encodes CASSLTGTIKNEQYF.

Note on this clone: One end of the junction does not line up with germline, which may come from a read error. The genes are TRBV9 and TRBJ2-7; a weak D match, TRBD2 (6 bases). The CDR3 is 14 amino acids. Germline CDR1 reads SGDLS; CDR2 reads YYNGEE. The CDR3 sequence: CASSPGGSSSEQYF. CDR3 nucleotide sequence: TGTGCCAGCAGCCCCGGGGGTAGTTCCTCCGAGCAGTACTTC.

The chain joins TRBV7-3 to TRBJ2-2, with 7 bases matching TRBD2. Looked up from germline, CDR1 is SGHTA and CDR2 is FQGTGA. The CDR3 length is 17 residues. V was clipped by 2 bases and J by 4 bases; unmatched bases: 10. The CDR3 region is CASSLRRESIGTGELFF. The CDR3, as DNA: TGTGCCAGCAGCTTACGGCGGGAGTCGATAGGCACCGGGGAGCTGTTTTTT.

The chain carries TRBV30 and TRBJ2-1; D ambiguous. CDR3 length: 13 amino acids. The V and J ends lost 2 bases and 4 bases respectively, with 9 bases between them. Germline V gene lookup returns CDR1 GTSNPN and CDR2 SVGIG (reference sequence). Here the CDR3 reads CAWSFDEYNEQFF. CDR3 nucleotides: TGTGCCTGGAGTTTCGACGAGTACAATGAGCAGTTCTTC.

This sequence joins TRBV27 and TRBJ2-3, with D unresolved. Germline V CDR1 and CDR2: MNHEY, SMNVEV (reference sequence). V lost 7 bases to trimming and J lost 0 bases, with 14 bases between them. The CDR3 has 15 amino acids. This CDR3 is CASTRRDLSTDTQYF. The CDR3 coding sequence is TGTGCCAGCACGAGACGTGACCTCAGCACAGATACGCAGTATTTT.